Below, one T cell receptor beta chain is given with its context. The CDR3 is 14 residues long. V was pared by 3 bases and J by 3 bases, with 2 bases of the junction left unmatched. Germline V gene sequence: CDR1 KGHSH, CDR2 LQKENI. Clones were sequenced by immunoSEQ multiplex PCR, and TCRdb holds only the in-frame ones, with some missing. The sample consists of 50,000 to 65,000 clones, roughly 90% of them appearing once. This sample is part of a study of blood T cell repertoires in COVID-19. V and J are TRBV18 and TRBJ2-5, with TRBD1 matching 9 bases. Sample: peripheral blood. This clonotype originated in a middle-aged man with acute or convalescent COVID-19. Written as DNA, the CDR3 is TGTGCCAGCTCACCGGGACAGGGTGAAGAGACCCAGTACTTC. As protein: CASSPGQGEETQYF. Looking up the rest from reference TRBV18 and TRBJ2-5 gives the full variable domain: NAGVMQNPRHLVRRRGQEARLRCSPMKGHSHVYWYRQLPEEGLKFMVYLQKENIIDESGMPKERFSAEFPKEGPSILRIQQVVRGDSAAYFCASSPGQGEETQYFGPGTRLLVL.